The 27 T cell receptor beta chains in this list originate from one sample, sequenced in a study of T cell changes during pregnancy in multiple sclerosis (dated by TCRdb to the late 2010s). Library preparation employed the immunoSEQ multiplex PCR assay. Here the immuneACCESS table is served through TCRdb, limited to in-frame sequences with V and J called. Missing clones are a known gap in these copies; in checked studies unresolved V genes cover under half, and the rest lacks a known reason. Counted in this sample were over 90,000 clones; around 94% of them appeared once. About 0.88% of the sample is held by the ten biggest clonotypes. Specimen: peripheral blood, collected after pregnancy. The receptor source for this set is a female donor with multiple sclerosis, enrolled in a pregnancy study.

This clone was observed a handful of times. In DNA form, the CDR3 reads TGTGCCACCAGCAGGGACGGGGTAGCCAAAAACATTCAGTACTTC. Amino acids: CATSRDGVAKNIQYF. The chain combines TRBV15 with TRBJ2-4; the D gene is possibly TRBD2 (5 bases). This CDR3 has 15 amino acids. Germline CDR1 reads LNHNV; CDR2 reads YYDKDF (reference sequence). V shed 3 bases and J shed 0 bases, with 9 bases lying between them.

The chain employs TRBV11-3 and TRBJ2-7; 8 nucleotides agree with TRBD1. Germline V gene data show CDR1 as SGHNT and CDR2 as YENEEA. Trimming cost V 5 bases and J 5 bases; bases outside gene matches: 5. This CDR3 is 13 amino acids long. The CDR3 nucleotides read TGTGCCAGCAGCCCCGGGACAGGAGACGAGCAGTACTTC. Its translation is CASSPGTGDEQYF.

This sequence joins TRBV2 and TRBJ2-1, with 8 bases fitting TRBD2. CDR1 SNHLY and CDR2 FYNNEI come from the germline V gene. The CDR3 has 17 residues. J was trimmed by 10 bases and V by 4 bases; bases with no gene match: 18. CDR3 protein: CASSAPQRGPKSGEQFF. CDR3 coding DNA: TGTGCCAGCAGTGCCCCTCAGCGGGGGCCAAAATCAGGGGAGCAGTTCTTC.

J is TRBJ1-1 and V is TRBV6-1; D is undetermined. Per the germline V gene, CDR1 is MNHNS and CDR2 is SASEGT. This CDR3 is built from 11 residues. V lost 7 bases to trimming and J lost 11 bases, with 14 bases between them. CDR3 sequence (DNA): TGTGCCAGCACCTACAGCAATCGGGCTTTCTTT. As protein: CASTYSNRAFF.

The chain is built from TRBV7-9 and TRBJ1-3, with unresolved D. CDR1 SEHNR and CDR2 FQNEAQ come from the germline V gene (reference sequence). CDR3 length: 17 residues. V was cut by 7 bases and J by 0 bases, with 19 bases left in between. As DNA, the CDR3 is TGTGCCAGCACCGTCGGCAGGTCGACCATCTCTGGAAACACCATATATTTT. Its translation: CASTVGRSTISGNTIYF.

The genes are TRBV7-6 and TRBJ2-3, with 7 positions matching TRBD2. There are 15 residues in the CDR3. Germline V CDR1 and CDR2: SGHVS, FNYEAQ. V shed 2 bases, J shed 2 bases, and the junction held 4 bases outside the gene matches. The CDR3 here is CASSLRGGFTDTQYF. CDR3 nucleotides: TGTGCCAGCAGCTTAAGGGGAGGGTTCACAGATACGCAGTATTTT.

This clone came up once. The chain is built from TRBV30 and TRBJ2-7, with TRBD2 as a possible D gene (5 bases). This CDR3 has 12 amino acids. Trimming removed 6 bases at V and 5 bases at J, with 14 bases between. Germline CDR1 and CDR2: GTSNPN and SVGIG (reference sequence). CDR3 residues: CACSMRVNEQYF. The CDR3 nucleotides are TGTGCCTGCTCGATGAGGGTAAACGAGCAGTACTTC. The whole variable domain, remainder taken from reference TRBV30 and TRBJ2-7, is SQTIHQWPATLVQPVGSPLSLECTVEGTSNPNLYWYRQAAGRGLQLLFYSVGIGQISSEVPQNLSASRPQDRQFILSSKKLLLSDSGFYLCACSMRVNEQYFGPGTRLTVT.

This chain uses TRBV5-5 with TRBJ2-1, with 8 positions matching TRBD2. The CDR3 spans 16 residues. Germline CDR1 is SGHKS and CDR2 is YYEKEE (reference sequence). The junction had 7 bases not matched to a gene; V was cut back by 0 bases and J by 5 bases. The CDR3 reads CASSLAGTRDNNEQFF. The CDR3 nucleotides are TGTGCCAGCAGCTTGGCCGGGACTAGGGACAACAATGAGCAGTTCTTC.

The J gene is TRBJ2-1, the V gene TRBV9; D is perhaps TRBD2 (5 bases). V was shortened by 0 bases and J by 6 bases, with 7 bases between the two germline ends. Germline loops: CDR1 SGDLS, CDR2 YYNGEE. This CDR3 region has 13 residues. Here the CDR3 reads CASSVAGSNEQFF. The CDR3 DNA follows: TGTGCCAGCAGCGTAGCTGGGAGCAATGAGCAGTTCTTC.

The gene calls are TRBV7-3 and TRBJ1-1; tentative D call: TRBD1 (6 bases). Germline V lookup: CDR1 SGHTA, CDR2 FQGTGA. The CDR3 contains 15 residues. V gave up 6 bases and J gave up 3 bases, with 17 bases separating them. In DNA form, the CDR3 reads TGTGCCAGCAGTCTTCTGGGGAGGGGGGACACTGAAGCTTTCTTT. This gives the protein CASSLLGRGDTEAFF.

The gene calls are TRBV2 and TRBJ2-3; TRBD2 matches at 7 bases. Germline CDR1 SNHLY, CDR2 FYNNEI. The CDR3 has 16 residues. V shed 7 bases and J 2 bases; nucleotides not matched to a gene: 12. CDR3 DNA sequence: TGTGCCAGCACCGAGAACGGGCTAGCGGTCACAGATACGCAGTATTTT. Amino acids: CASTENGLAVTDTQYF.

The V gene is TRBV5-1, the J gene TRBJ2-6; D is possibly TRBD2 (5 bases). The CDR3 consists of 18 residues. Germline V gives CDR1 SGHRS, CDR2 YFSETQ. The germline V and J ends were trimmed by 0 bases and 2 bases, with 15 bases remaining between them. The CDR3, as DNA: TGCGCCAGCAGCTTGGGGAGGCAAGGTGGAGCTGGGGCCAACGTCCTGACTTTC. As protein: CASSLGRQGGAGANVLTF.

V is TRBV9 and J is TRBJ2-1; maybe TRBD1 (6 bases). With 0 bases removed from V and 2 bases from J, the gap between germline ends came to 9 bases. From germline, CDR1 is SGDLS and CDR2 YYNGEE. This CDR3 contains 15 residues. The CDR3 DNA follows: TGTGCCAGCAGCGTAGAACAGGGAGCCTACAATGAGCAGTTCTTC. Its translation: CASSVEQGAYNEQFF. Based on the CDR3 plus reference TRBV9 and TRBJ2-1, the full variable domain is DSGVTQTPKHLITATGQRVTLRCSPRSGDLSVYWYQQSLDQGLQFLIQYYNGEERAKGNILERFSAQQFPDLHSELNLSSLELGDSALYFCASSVEQGAYNEQFFGPGTRLTVL.

This chain joins TRBV6-6 and TRBJ2-1; TRBD2 agrees at 11 bases. Germline V gene data show CDR1 as MNHNY and CDR2 as SVGAGI (reference sequence). The CDR3 covers 14 residues. Unmatched junction bases numbered 5, after V lost 7 bases and J lost 6 bases. CDR3 amino acids: CASNIAGGTNEQFF. The CDR3 DNA reads TGTGCCAGCAATATAGCGGGAGGGACCAATGAGCAGTTCTTC.

This chain connects TRBV18 to TRBJ1-5, with 7 bases aligning to TRBD1. The V segment lost 4 bases and the J segment 4 bases; nucleotides outside the gene matches: 7. From germline, CDR1 is KGHSH and CDR2 LQKENI. The CDR3 consists of 15 residues. The CDR3 nucleotides are TGTGCCAGCTCACACGACAGGGTGAGTAATCAGCCCCAGCATTTT. This codes for CASSHDRVSNQPQHF.

V and J are TRBV19 and TRBJ2-2; 8 bases agree with TRBD2. The germline CDR1 and CDR2 sequences are LNHDA and SQIVND (reference sequence). V lost 5 bases, J lost 4 bases, and 15 bases stayed unmatched. The CDR3 totals 18 residues. CDR3 sequence (DNA): TGTGCCAGTAGTCCCTCTTGGGGCAGCGGGAGTGGCACCGGGGAGCTGTTTTTT. Translated: CASSPSWGSGSGTGELFF.

This clone was seen more than once but under ten times. The CDR3 sequence: CASSAFADSNQPQHF. The CDR3 nucleotides read TGCGCCAGCAGCGCCTTCGCGGATAGCAATCAGCCCCAGCATTTT. The V and J genes are TRBV4-1 and TRBJ1-5; D remains ambiguous. Germline assignment: CDR1 MGHRA and CDR2 YSYEKL. Trimming took 5 bases from V and 0 from J, leaving 11 bases between them. The length of the CDR3 is 15 residues.

The chain links TRBV6-5 to TRBJ1-5; D may be TRBD1 (5 bases). From germline, CDR1 is MNHEY and CDR2 SVGAGI. The V and J ends lost 6 bases and 6 bases respectively, with 12 bases between them. This CDR3 spans 13 amino acids. This chain's CDR3 is CASRSRGGQPQHF. CDR3 nucleotide sequence: TGTGCCAGCAGGTCAAGGGGAGGTCAGCCCCAGCATTTT.

This chain connects TRBV18 to TRBJ1-4; 8 nucleotides line up with TRBD1. CDR3 length equals 14 residues. Germline V gene sequence: CDR1 KGHSH, CDR2 LQKENI. The ends lost 3 bases at V and 7 bases at J; junction bases unmatched: 4. The CDR3 bases are TGTGCCAGCTCACCCGCAGGGGGCCTTGAAAAACTGTTTTTT. As protein: CASSPAGGLEKLFF.

The J gene is TRBJ1-3, the V gene TRBV19, with unresolved D. V dropped 4 bases and J dropped 0 bases, with 10 bases sitting between them. Germline values: CDR1 LNHDA, CDR2 SQIVND (reference sequence). CDR3 length equals 15 residues. The CDR3: CASSTGLASGNTIYF. Here the CDR3 DNA reads TGTGCCAGTAGTACAGGCCTAGCCTCTGGAAACACCATATATTTT.

The rearrangement links TRBV27 to TRBJ1-2; 12 bases are shared with TRBD1. CDR1 is MNHEY and CDR2 is SMNVEV in the germline V gene (reference sequence). V lost 3 bases and J lost 6; bases outside the gene matches: 5. The CDR3 is 15 amino acids. CDR3 sequence: CASSFGTGGWDGYTF. The CDR3 DNA reads TGTGCCAGCAGTTTTGGGACAGGGGGCTGGGATGGCTACACCTTC.

The chain joins TRBV6-4 to TRBJ2-1; D perhaps matches TRBD1 (5 bases). Trimming pared 6 bases from V and 2 bases from J, leaving 14 bases between. The CDR3 is 15 amino acids. Germline values: CDR1 MRHNA, CDR2 SNTAGT. CDR3 loop: CASSATGSPYNEQFF. In nucleotides, the CDR3 is TGTGCCAGCAGCGCAACAGGTTCCCCCTACAATGAGCAGTTCTTC.

The V gene is TRBV30, the J gene TRBJ2-7; TRBD1 matches 10 bases. CDR3 size: 14 residues. V trimming: 5 bases; J trimming: 3 bases; junction bases outside the gene matches: 7. CDR1 and CDR2 from the germline V gene are GTSNPN and SVGIG (reference sequence). CDR3 residues: CAWSSGTGDYEQYF. In nucleotides, the CDR3 is TGTGCCTGGTCCTCCGGGACAGGGGACTACGAGCAGTACTTC.

J is TRBJ1-1 and V is TRBV7-9; D unclear. Germline CDR1 and CDR2: SEHNR and FQNEAQ (reference sequence). The CDR3 has 14 amino acids. V was pared by 3 bases and J by 5 bases, with 13 bases between. The CDR3 bases are TGTGCCAGCAGCTTGGAGGGCTCGAGAACTGAAGCTTTCTTT. It translates to CASSLEGSRTEAFF.

V is TRBV2 and J is TRBJ2-4, with TRBD1 matching 10 bases. V was pared by 4 bases and J by 0 bases, with 3 bases of the junction left unmatched. Germline CDR1 and CDR2: SNHLY and FYNNEI. The CDR3 is 16 residues long. The DNA for the CDR3 is TGTGCCAGCAGTGGACAGGGGGCTTTAGCCAAAAACATTCAGTACTTC. Translation: CASSGQGALAKNIQYF.

This rearrangement joins TRBV6-1 to TRBJ1-1; no clear D gene. The V end was cut by 5 bases, the J end by 3 bases, with 10 bases between. Germline V gene sequence: CDR1 MNHNS, CDR2 SASEGT. The CDR3 is made up of 13 amino acids. The DNA for the CDR3 is TGTGCCAGCAGTTTCTATTTTGACACTGAAGCTTTCTTT. Amino acid sequence: CASSFYFDTEAFF.

The rearrangement joins TRBV29-1 to TRBJ1-6; 9 bases are a match to TRBD1. The trim removed 7 bases at V and 9 bases at J, leaving 10 bases unmatched. The CDR3 contains 14 residues. From germline, CDR1 is SQVTM and CDR2 ANQGSEA. CDR3 in DNA: TGCAGCGCCACTGACGGGACAGGGTCTTCACCCCTCCACTTT. Translated: CSATDGTGSSPLHF.